These 25 T cell receptor beta chains originate from one sample sequenced in a study of blood T cell repertoires in COVID-19. TCRdb's copy holds only in-frame clones and misses some; the assay was immunoSEQ multiplex PCR. The profile covers 100,000 to 110,000 clones, with 70% to 90% appearing a single time and around 5.4% taken by the ten largest. Specimen: peripheral blood. These receptors originate from a human donor in a cohort sampled during active COVID-19.

This chain links TRBV15 with TRBJ2-5; 11 positions agree with TRBD2. Trimming cost V 2 bases and J 1 base; bases outside gene matches: 6. Germline V gives CDR1 LNHNV, CDR2 YYDKDF (reference sequence). CDR3 length: 17 residues. The CDR3 spells CATSRTKLAGVQETQYF. The CDR3 DNA reads TGTGCCACCAGCAGAACTAAACTAGCGGGAGTCCAAGAGACCCAGTACTTC.

The chain links TRBV7-9 to TRBJ2-1, with 9 bases that match TRBD1. CDR1 is SEHNR and CDR2 is FQNEAQ in the germline V gene (reference sequence). This CDR3 spans 14 amino acids. V was clipped by 5 bases and J by 8 bases; unmatched bases: 7. The CDR3 sequence is CASSVGQGFDEQFF. The CDR3 DNA is TGTGCCAGCAGCGTGGGACAGGGATTCGATGAGCAGTTCTTC.

The chain employs TRBV30 and TRBJ2-3; 10 bases line up with TRBD1. Trimming at V came to 1 base and at J to 3 bases, leaving 4 bases not matched to a gene. Germline lookup yields CDR1 GTSNPN and CDR2 SVGIG (reference sequence). CDR3 size: 15 residues. The CDR3 protein is CAWSGDRGKTDTQYF. CDR3 sequence (DNA): TGTGCCTGGAGTGGGGACAGGGGAAAGACAGATACGCAGTATTTT.

The V call is TRBV7-6, the J call TRBJ2-2; D gene ambiguous. Germline assignment: CDR1 SGHVS and CDR2 FNYEAQ. V was cut by 1 base and J by 6 bases, with 6 bases left in between. This CDR3 has 13 residues. The CDR3 DNA sequence: TGTGCCAGCAGCTTAGGAGGCGCCGGGGAGCTGTTTTTT. It translates to CASSLGGAGELFF. The full variable domain, completed using reference TRBV7-6 and TRBJ2-2, is GAGVSQSPRYKVTKRGQDVALRCDPISGHVSLYWYRQALGQGPEFLTYFNYEAQQDKSGLPNDRFSAERPEGSISTLTIQRTEQRDSAMYRCASSLGGAGELFFGEGSRLTVL.

The rearrangement links TRBV3-1 (or the pseudogene TRBV3-2) to TRBJ2-7; maybe TRBD1 (5 bases). This CDR3 is built from 17 residues. Germline assignment: CDR1 LGHDT and CDR2 YNNKEL (reference sequence). V shed 2 bases and J shed 7 bases, with 24 bases lying between them. CDR3 sequence: CASSQRLTGNFQGEQYF. The CDR3 DNA reads as TGTGCCAGCAGCCAAAGGCTAACAGGTAACTTTCAAGGGGAGCAGTACTTC.

This clone was counted a few times. V is TRBV5-1 and J is TRBJ2-2, with 10 bases fitting TRBD1. With V trimmed by 4 bases and J by 4 bases, 7 bases remained unmatched. The CDR3 contains 16 residues. The germline V gene encodes CDR1 SGHRS and CDR2 YFSETQ. The CDR3, as DNA: TGCGCCAGCAGCCCCATGACAGGGGGCAGCACCGGGGAGCTGTTTTTT. Translated, it gives CASSPMTGGSTGELFF.

This clone was seen a single time. The J gene is TRBJ2-2, the V gene TRBV5-1; D is possibly TRBD2 (6 bases). Germline CDR1 and CDR2: SGHRS and YFSETQ. This CDR3 contains 14 residues. The V gene lost 4 bases and the J gene lost 4 bases, with 11 bases spanning the gap. The CDR3 sequence is CASSPGVGTGELFF. The CDR3 DNA reads as TGCGCCAGCAGCCCGGGGGTGGGCACCGGGGAGCTGTTTTTT.

The J gene is TRBJ2-7, the V gene TRBV5-1, with TRBD2 identical over 11 bases. This CDR3 is built from 15 residues. Germline CDR1 and CDR2: SGHRS and YFSETQ. V dropped 0 bases and J dropped 3; count of bases not matched to a gene: 2. This chain's CDR3 is CASSLGTSGFYEQYF. The CDR3 DNA reads as TGCGCCAGCAGCTTGGGGACTAGCGGGTTCTACGAGCAGTACTTC.

The rearrangement joins TRBV11-2 to TRBJ2-2; 8 nucleotides agree with TRBD2. CDR1 and CDR2 (germline): SGHAT, FQNNGV. The CDR3 totals 16 residues. V shed 4 bases and J 7 bases; nucleotides not matched to a gene: 11. The CDR3 DNA is TGTGCCAGCAGCTATTACGGGAGGGCTTCGGGCGGGGAGCTGTTTTTT. Translation gives CASSYYGRASGGELFF. The full variable domain, in which reference TRBV11-2 and TRBJ2-2 provide the parts outside the CDR3, is EAGVAQSPRYKIIEKRQSVAFWCNPISGHATLYWYQQILGQGPKLLIQFQNNGVVDDSQLPKDRFSAERLKGVDSTLKIQPAKLEDSAVYLCASSYYGRASGGELFFGEGSRLTVL.

The chain couples TRBV19 to TRBJ1-1, with 10 bases matching TRBD1. The V segment lost 4 bases and the J segment 8 bases; nucleotides outside the gene matches: 16. This CDR3 contains 17 residues. CDR1 and CDR2 (germline): LNHDA, SQIVND (reference sequence). CDR3 sequence: CASSTVPGQGLFIEAFF. The CDR3 nucleotides read TGTGCCAGTAGTACCGTACCGGGACAGGGGCTTTTTATAGAAGCTTTCTTT.

The chain has TRBV11-2 and TRBJ2-7, with D perhaps matching TRBD1 (6 bases). Germline CDR1 SGHAT, CDR2 FQNNGV. The CDR3 extends over 15 amino acids. Deletions cut 6 bases from V and 0 bases from J, with 15 bases between. The CDR3 region is CASRSLRDNSYEQYF. The CDR3 DNA reads as TGTGCCAGCAGATCACTCCGGGACAACTCCTACGAGCAGTACTTC. Together with reference TRBV11-2 and TRBJ2-7, the CDR3 gives the full variable domain: EAGVAQSPRYKIIEKRQSVAFWCNPISGHATLYWYQQILGQGPKLLIQFQNNGVVDDSQLPKDRFSAERLKGVDSTLKIQPAKLEDSAVYLCASRSLRDNSYEQYFGPGTRLTVT.

V and J are TRBV30 and TRBJ2-7, with a weak D call TRBD2 (5 bases). Germline V gene data show CDR1 as GTSNPN and CDR2 as SVGIG (reference sequence). The V end was cut by 0 bases, the J end by 0 bases, with 9 bases between. CDR3 length: 14 amino acids. In nucleotides, the CDR3 is TGTGCCTGGAGTGTCAGCGGTTACTCCTACGAGCAGTACTTC. Amino acids: CAWSVSGYSYEQYF.

In the case of this clone: Other DNA variants within this sample encode the same CDR3. This chain joins TRBV4-1 and TRBJ1-2; 8 positions agree with TRBD1. V lost 2 bases and J lost 5; bases outside the gene matches: 4. Germline loops: CDR1 MGHRA, CDR2 YSYEKL. This CDR3 region has 14 residues. The CDR3, as DNA: TGCGCCAGCAGCCAAAGACAGGGGAGTTATGGCTACACCTTC. It translates to CASSQRQGSYGYTF.

Points on this clone: One end of the junction does not line up with germline, which may come from a read error. The chain combines TRBV9 with TRBJ1-2; the D gene is possibly TRBD1 (6 bases). This CDR3 is 14 amino acids long. The V gene's germline CDR1 is SGDLS and CDR2 YYNGEE. In DNA, the CDR3 is TGTGCCAGCAGCCTACGTGAGGGGGACTACGGCTACACCTTC. Protein product: CASSLREGDYGYTF.

V gene TRBV2 combines with J gene TRBJ2-3; 7 nucleotides match TRBD2. CDR1 is SNHLY and CDR2 is FYNNEI in the germline V gene. J lost 2 bases, V lost 11 bases, and 10 bases had no gene match. CDR3 length: 14 residues. CDR3 DNA: TGTGCCGGCGAGCGGGGTCCAGTCACAGATACGCAGTATTTT. Its translation: CAGERGPVTDTQYF.

J is TRBJ2-2 and V is TRBV11-2, with 13 bases that match TRBD2. The trim removed 5 bases at V and 7 bases at J, leaving 7 bases unmatched. Germline loops: CDR1 SGHAT, CDR2 FQNNGV. There are 16 residues in the CDR3. The CDR3 nucleotides are TGTGCCAGCAGCCAGGGACTAGCGGGACCGGGCGGGGAGCTGTTTTTT. This gives the protein CASSQGLAGPGGELFF.

J is TRBJ1-2 and V is TRBV29-1; D is unresolved. The CDR3 is 12 residues long. The germline CDR1 and CDR2 sequences are SQVTM and ANQGSEA. Trimming removed 4 bases at V and 6 bases at J, with 12 bases between. CDR3 DNA sequence: TGCAGCGTTGGGTATCGGGAAGATGGCTACACCTTC. This gives the protein CSVGYREDGYTF.

The CDR3 DNA reads as TGTGCCAGTAACGACAGGGAGGCCAATCAGCCCCAGCATTTT. It encodes CASNDREANQPQHF. The chain links TRBV19 to TRBJ1-5, with 7 bases that match TRBD1. Germline loops: CDR1 LNHDA, CDR2 SQIVND (reference sequence). Unmatched junction bases numbered 6, after V lost 7 bases and J lost 3 bases. CDR3 length: 14 amino acids.

The gene calls are TRBV5-5 and TRBJ2-7; the D gene is possibly TRBD1 (6 bases). The CDR3 loop spans 15 amino acids. The V and J ends lost 4 bases and 2 bases respectively, with 16 bases between them. Germline-derived CDR1 and CDR2 are SGHKS and YYEKEE (reference sequence). CDR3 residues: CASSQTGSQAYEQYF. For the CDR3, the DNA is TGTGCCAGCAGCCAAACAGGGTCTCAAGCCTACGAGCAGTACTTC.

The genes are TRBV10-2 and TRBJ2-1; 11 bases match TRBD2. Germline values: CDR1 WSHSY, CDR2 SAAADI. Unmatched junction bases numbered 7, after V lost 6 bases and J lost 3 bases. The CDR3 consists of 16 residues. The CDR3 nucleotides are TGCGCCAGCAGAGAAGGACTAGCGGGCCACTACAATGAGCAGTTCTTC. Translating it yields CASREGLAGHYNEQFF.

V usage is TRBV5-6 and J usage is TRBJ2-1; the D gene is possibly TRBD2 (6 bases). Looked up from germline, CDR1 is SGHDT and CDR2 is YYEEEE. CDR3 length: 13 amino acids. V dropped 2 bases and J dropped 6 bases, with 9 bases sitting between them. The CDR3 here is CASSFGGFNEQFF. As DNA, the CDR3 is TGTGCCAGCAGCTTTGGAGGGTTCAATGAGCAGTTCTTC.

This chain connects TRBV9 to TRBJ2-7; D remains ambiguous. V was shortened by 0 bases and J by 2 bases, with 15 bases between the two germline ends. The CDR3 runs to 16 residues. Germline V gene data show CDR1 as SGDLS and CDR2 as YYNGEE. Here the CDR3 DNA reads TGTGCCAGCAGCGTAGCTACGATGGGCACCACCTACGAGCAGTACTTC. Its protein product is CASSVATMGTTYEQYF.

This clone was detected once. The chain couples TRBV6-1 to TRBJ1-6; D gene ambiguous. Germline assignment: CDR1 MNHNS and CDR2 SASEGT. This CDR3 is built from 15 residues. The V gene lost 2 bases and the J gene lost 7 bases, with 12 bases spanning the gap. The CDR3 DNA sequence: TGTGCCAGCAGTGAATTGATGGGAGGGAATTCACCCCTCCACTTT. Translating it yields CASSELMGGNSPLHF.

J is TRBJ2-5 and V is TRBV28; D might be TRBD1 (6 bases). This CDR3 is 14 amino acids long. V lost 5 bases to trimming and J lost 2 bases, with 12 bases between them. The germline gives CDR1 MDHEN, CDR2 SYDVKM. The CDR3 loop reads CASSARDKQETQYF. CDR3 nucleotides: TGTGCCAGCAGTGCTCGGGACAAACAAGAGACCCAGTACTTC.

The rearrangement uses TRBV7-8 and TRBJ2-2; 10 nucleotides match TRBD2. The CDR3 has 16 residues. The germline V gene has CDR1 SGHVS and CDR2 FQNEAQ. With 6 bases clipped from V and 6 bases from J, the junction kept 10 bases outside the gene matches. The CDR3 coding sequence is TGTGCCAGCAGAACCGCTCCTAGCGGGAGCTCCGGGGAGCTGTTTTTT. Translated: CASRTAPSGSSGELFF.